Sequencing of this T cell receptor (beta chain) was carried out in a study of CD4+ T cells in melanoma (dated by TCRdb to the early 2020s). About the study as a whole: Neoantigen-specific CD4+ T cells in human melanoma were investigated in the study.

Results the study describes overall, beyond this receptor: Neoantigen-specific CD4+ T cells in melanoma were reported to show diverse differentiation states. The report described a correlation between neoantigen-specific CD4+ T cells and the function of CD8+ T cells, macrophages and B cells.

Looking up the germline V gene (reference sequence) yields CDR1 SGHNT and CDR2 YYREEE. The CDR3 numbers 14 residues from cysteine through phenylalanine. Left in the record is the CDR3 DNA by itself, 42 bases read in frame from the first base. Trimming costs V 0 bases and J 5 bases, and their ends lie 11 bases apart. For this clone: The antigen it binds to is not known. The input lacks base qualities; no much larger clone sits a single base away.

Receptor amplification or capture employed the immunoSEQ multiplex PCR assay. TCRdb's version of the immuneACCESS table is confined to in-frame rearrangements and falls short of the full clone set. An unresolved V gene accounts for under half of the shortfall where checked; the remainder is of unknown origin. Present in this sample are 50,000 to 60,000 clones, roughly three quarters of which were seen just once. The ten most abundant clones make up around 4.8% of the sample. The donors were people with melanoma. This clonotype was sampled from a human donor with melanoma. The chain joins TRBV5-4 to TRBJ1-1; TRBD1 might be the D gene, on 5 matching bases. Material for sequencing was tumor tissue. CDR3 loop: CASSLGPGRTEAFF. The sequenced DNA is TGTGCCAGCAGCTTGGGCCCAGGGCGGACTGAAGCTTTCTTT.